This T cell receptor (beta chain) was profiled in a study of T-cell memory formation after mild COVID-19 (dated by TCRdb to about 2021). With regard to the full study: TCR sequence clusters from the two donors were largely donor specific. In a couple of donors, T-cell clones that expanded and contracted after mild COVID-19 were tracked by sequencing TCRalpha and TCRbeta repertoires over time. The cohort comprised two young, previously healthy adult volunteers, one female and one male. Overall study results and their limits: SARS-CoV-2 specificity was not confirmed for the second-wave clones peaking on day 37. From day 15 to 85, contracting clones showed balanced CD4/CD8 phenotypes, whereas a second wave of clones that expanded from day 15 to 37 leaned towards CD4+. Contracting CD4+ clones turned up mainly in the CM and EM memory subsets, whereas EMRA was where CD8+ clones were enriched. The study covered only a couple of mild cases, and larger cohorts including severe cases with pre-infection samples were considered necessary. Some responding clones were detected in pre-infection memory, which suggested that pre-existing cross-reactive memory T cells had joined the SARS-CoV-2 response.

Ficoll-Paque density gradient centrifugation was used to isolate PBMCs. Sequencing used an Illumina NovaSeq 6000. TCRalpha and TCRbeta cDNA libraries were constructed by 5'RACE with constant-segment primers, with sample barcodes and unique molecular identifiers being introduced. Trizol reagent was used to extract RNA from every sample. Libraries were amplified in two PCR steps, with a second sample barcode and Illumina TruSeq adapters added in the second step. Libraries were sequenced on an Illumina NovaSeq with 2 x 150 bp paired-end reads. The original methods were these. Demultiplexing of reads and collapsing into UMI-guided consensus sequences were performed with migec v1.2.7. With mixcr v2.1.11, UMI consensuses were aligned to TRA and TRB V and J templates and assembled into clonotypes. A clonotype was counted as expanded or contracted only if both edgeR and NoisET called the change significant, with noise models trained on biological replicates. For edgeR calls, the cutoffs were a false discovery rate-adjusted p below 0.01 and a log2 fold-change threshold of 1. PCA with hierarchical clustering of max-normalized trajectories of the 1000 most abundant clonotypes was used as exploratory dynamics analysis. Separately sequenced CD4+ and CD8+ repertoires were used to assign a CD4 or CD8 phenotype to each responding clone. Starting from the raw public reads, TCRdb applied fastp trimming at Q25, assembled clones with MiXCR and retained in-frame beta chains. Rows merge per CDR3 protein into single entries with the most common DNA and genes. The V and J calls and clone size are TCRdb's, not the authors'. This sample is represented by more than 200,000 distinct CDR3 sequences; about a sixth of them were singletons. The top ten clonotypes cover 3.5% of the sample.

As regards this clonotype: The antigen this receptor binds is unknown. Base qualities are not at hand, and no much larger clone is one base apart.

The CDR3 runs 14 residues from the cysteine to the phenylalanine. The read is trimmed to its CDR3 DNA, 42 bases read in frame from base 1. Per the germline V gene, SGHAT is the CDR1 and FQNNGV is the CDR2. The trim is 4 bases for V and 6 bases for J, with a gap of 13 bases between the germline ends. The source of this sequence is a man aged 18 to 30 who had mild COVID-19 (a few samples of this study predate the infection). The sample titles of this study are shuffled in the database, so cell type and time point are left out; the donor was told from shared clones. Sequencing input: PBMCs or a T cell subset sorted from them (not recorded which). The chain couples TRBV11-2 to TRBJ2-1; the D gene is possibly TRBD2, with 5 bases matching. The CDR3 protein is CASSSYQAGNEQFF. The sequence in DNA is TGTGCCAGCAGCTCTTACCAGGCGGGCAATGAGCAGTTCTTC.